This T cell receptor (beta chain) was sequenced in a study of metastatic and nonmetastatic thyroid tumors. Study information: Repertoires were compared across blood and tumor or nodule tissue from malignant and benign thyroid patients.

TCRdb recomputed clones from the PCR reads via MiXCR. The sample has roughly 40,000 clones, over 15% seen once. Every patient was untreated before thyroid surgery. The TCR was taken from a female donor with papillary thyroid cancer or a benign thyroid nodule (not recorded which). Some clones in this sample may be carry-over from other donors' samples. The sample consisted of tumor tissue.

The CDR3 DNA reads TGTGCCTGGATCTCTCAGGGGTACACTGAAGCTTTCTTT. Its translation is CAWISQGYTEAFF. This chain joins TRBV30 and TRBJ1-1; weak D call: TRBD1 (6 bases). Germline V lookup: CDR1 GTSNPN, CDR2 SVGIG (reference sequence). V lost 4 bases and J 3 bases, leaving 12 bases between the germline ends. There are 13 residues in the CDR3.